The present T cell receptor beta chain was sequenced within a study of T cells in Graves' hyperthyroidism and ophthalmopathy. Study as a whole: Blood was drawn when the patient was first diagnosed and still untreated. The study's findings and limits: Ophthalmopathy prediction by the model preceded onset by a median approximately 6.1 months.

The CDR3 is made up of 15 amino acids. V lost 1 base and J lost 6, with 10 bases in between. CDR1 and CDR2 from the germline V gene are SGHDN and FVKESK. The study defined stable Graves' hyperthyroidism as no ophthalmopathy progression within 18 months. Patients showing uncontrolled infection, other autoimmune disease, pregnancy or lactation were ineligible. It was RNA transcripts that yielded the amplified TCR beta CDR3 regions. During a first-round RT-PCR of the TCR CDR3, the HTBI primer set was used. TCRdb re-called the multiplex PCR reads with MiXCR, one entry per CDR3 protein. The sample has around 200,000 distinct CDR3 sequences; about a sixth are singletons. This clonotype has ten or more counts. Its antigen is unidentified.

The sample consisted of blood. The V call is TRBV14, the J call TRBJ1-6; a possible D gene is TRBD1 (6 bases). This receptor was identified in a man in his forties or fifties with Graves' hyperthyroidism. Here the CDR3 reads CASSQAGRGNSPLHF. The DNA for the CDR3 is TGTGCCAGCAGCCAAGCGGGCAGGGGTAATTCACCCCTCCACTTT.